A selection of T cell receptor beta chains follows, all from one sample in a study of Ad26.COV2.S vaccination and SARS-CoV-2 variants. The table came from immunoSEQ multiplex PCR; TCRdb's copy has only in-frame clones and leaves some out. Among hundreds of thousands of clones listed, 70% to 90% were seen once. Sequencing was performed on peripheral blood, taken in a trial of Ad26.COV2.S vaccine versus placebo. These receptors all stem from a person between 18 and 60 years old who received the Ad26.COV2.S COVID-19 vaccine or a placebo. Each CDR3 is given with its conserved first and last residue. The D gene is left open where the match is weak. Clone size appears in some rows only: once, few, many, or a class for an expanded clone.

TRBD1	TRBV7-8	TRBJ1-5	once	TGTGCCAGCAGCTTTTCTGACAGGGGAAATCAGCCCCAGCATTTT	CASSFSDRGNQPQHF
TRBD2	TRBV2	TRBJ2-2	-	TGTGCCAGCAGCGGGACTAGCGGGTACACCGGGGAGCTGTTTTTT	CASSGTSGYTGELFF
-	TRBV7-6	TRBJ2-2	once	TGTGCCAGCAGCTTGGGGGCGAACACCGGGGAGCTGTTTTTT	CASSLGANTGELFF
-	TRBV4-1	TRBJ1-3	-	TGCGCCAGCAGCCAAGATCCTGGGCGCTCTGGAAACACCATATATTTT	CASSQDPGRSGNTIYF
-	TRBV28	TRBJ1-2	-	TGTGCCAGCAGTTCGGGACAAGACTATGGCTATACCTTC	CASSSGQDYGYTF
-	TRBV27	TRBJ2-6	once	TGTGCCAGCAGTCCCCGGACAGTATTTCTGGGGTCTGGGGCCAACGTCCTGACTTTC	CASSPRTVFLGSGANVLTF
-	TRBV5-1	TRBJ2-1	-	TGCGCCAGCAGCTTGGAACAGAACAATGAGCAGTTCTTC	CASSLEQNNEQFF
TRBD1	TRBV5-6	TRBJ2-7	-	TGTGCCAGCAGCCCCGGACAGGGGGCGATTATGTGGCAGTACTTC	CASSPGQGAIMWQYF
-	TRBV5-4	TRBJ1-6	once	TGTGCCAGCAGCTTGGCCGAAGGGTCCTATTCACCCCTCCACTTT	CASSLAEGSYSPLHF
TRBD1	TRBV7-9	TRBJ1-1	-	TGTGCCAGCAGCTCGCGACAGGGAGTGAACACTGAAGCTTTCTTT	CASSSRQGVNTEAFF
TRBD2	TRBV30	TRBJ2-7	-	TGTGCCTGGGACGGGCTAGCGGGAGGCGAGCAGTACTTC	CAWDGLAGGEQYF
-	TRBV18	TRBJ2-6	-	TGTGCCAGCTCACCATTCTCAGGGGTCACTGGGGCCAACGTCCTGACTTTC	CASSPFSGVTGANVLTF
-	TRBV5-1	TRBJ1-1	-	TGCGCCAGCAGCTGGGACGGAATGAACACTGAAGCTTTCTTT	CASSWDGMNTEAFF